The subject of this entry is one T cell receptor beta chain. Only a few counts were recorded for this clonotype. The specificity of this receptor is unknown. Base quality data are lacking; no much larger clone is found one base away. The sample belongs to a study of blood T cells in healthy people across ages (dated by TCRdb to about 2015). Broadly, across the study: In model experiments, template switching captured about one uniquely barcoded TCR beta cDNA molecule for every two T cells. To track age-related changes in TCR beta repertoire diversity, the study relied on deep sequencing normalized with unique cDNA molecular identifiers. Two additional independent replicas of 1 million unique cDNA reads from the same blood draw were analyzed for two donors (one aged 18 to 30 and one aged 80 or older). Donors were grouped into four age groups: young (average approximately 15 years), middle-aged (39), aged (roughly 62) and long-lived (approximately 75). Donors of different ages were randomly distributed across sequencing lanes to avoid experimental bias.

Summary of the overall study and its limitations: Observed TCR beta diversity per million T cells fell roughly linearly with age, and a significant reduction was already apparent by age roughly 40. Donor CMV infection status was unknown, potentially confounding age-related changes in expanded clonotypes. Estimates of total diversity based on one million sequenced T cells were regarded as lower bounds and as underestimates. There was a strong correlation between observed TCR beta diversity and the percentage of naive T cells measured by flow cytometry. Because profiling used bulk unsorted PBMCs, naive and antigen-experienced compartments could not be compared conclusively. Compared with the aged group, the long-lived group had more naive CD4+ T cells, fewer expanded clones and increased TCR diversity, a pattern suggesting age selection.

Trimming costs V 6 bases and J 4 bases, and their ends lie 18 bases apart. The CDR3 has 15 amino acids, counting the end cysteine and phenylalanine. CDR3 DNA is the only sequence kept; it has 45 bases, read in frame from the first base. The germline V gene specifies SGHAT as CDR1 and FQNNGV as CDR2. Donors were a few dozen systemically healthy Caucasian individuals from Russia aged roughly 6 to 90 years. Each donor gave 9.5 to 10 milliliters of peripheral blood, drawn into EDTA-treated Vacutainer tubes. Ficoll-Paque density-gradient centrifugation was used to isolate PBMCs, with at least 7 million per sample. Total RNA, at least 6 micrograms per sample, was extracted from PBMCs with Trizol reagent. For every donor, an aliquot of PBMCs went through flow cytometry to measure the percentages of naive CD45RAhigh/CD27high T cells. Libraries were constructed by 5' RACE. Sequenced on an Illumina HiSeq 2500. A second roughly 7 to 12 cycle PCR used a sample-barcoded 5' primer and a J-beta primer mix. A unique molecular identifier was introduced onto each TCR beta cDNA molecule by a template-switch 5' adaptor carrying 12 random nucleotides. Each sample yielded at least 2.5 million CDR3-containing paired-end reads. All of the RNA was converted into first-strand cDNA using the Mint cDNA synthesis kit, with a TRBC-specific oligonucleotide serving as the primer. After uracil-DNA glycosylase treatment, a first 18-cycle PCR used universal primers M1SS and BC2_uni_R on all cDNA. Per the original workflow: For normalization, 1 million high-quality reads, each with a distinct molecular identifier, were randomly selected from each sample. Instead of being binned into consensus sequences, reads that shared molecular identifiers were thrown out. MiTCR, set to a Q25 quality threshold and the strictest error-elimination algorithm, was used for CDR3 identification, clonotype clustering and error correction. A nonparametric unseen species model with Euler transformation was used to estimate a lower bound on total TCR beta diversity. TCRdb applied fastp at Q25 and MiXCR to the public reads, then kept only in-frame beta chains. A single entry per CDR3 protein holds the most common genes and DNA from its merged rows. The V and J calls were not made by the authors but by TCRdb's processing. Present in this sample are 870,000 or so distinct CDR3 sequences, around 30% of which were seen just once. The ten largest clonotypes hold 17% of the sample.

The sequence came from a woman at least 80 years old in good health. The specimen sequenced was blood. The chain joins TRBV11-2 to TRBJ1-1; the D gene cannot be named for sure. The DNA reads as follows: TGTGCCAGCAGTATTGACCCCTTATTCACCACTGAAGCTTTCTTT. It codes for CASSIDPLFTTEAFF.